The TCR beta chain described here comes from a study (dated by TCRdb to about 2017). About the full investigation: Human CD8+ TCR repertoires recognizing immunodominant viral antigens were characterized by means of sequence and structural analyses. The full study reports these points: According to the report, the CD8+ TCR repertoires were highly diverse, and those specific to different immunodominant viral antigens were distinct from each other.

This clonotype was picked up a small number of times. It has no known antigen specificity. Per-nucleotide qualities are absent, and no much larger clonotype sits a single base away. The instrument was an Illumina HiSeq 2500. TCRdb reprocessing: public reads trimmed at Q25 with fastp, clones called with MiXCR, in-frame beta chains kept. One record per CDR3 amino acid sequence lists the most common genes and DNA. The table held for this sample gives dozens of distinct CDR3 sequences. Specimen: CD8+ T cells (not recorded whether cultured). This clonotype was sampled from a female donor.

The CDR3 protein is CASSMWVNQPQHF. The bases are TGTGCCAGTAGTATGTGGGTAAATCAGCCCCAGCATTTT. The sequence is built from TRBV19 and TRBJ1-5, with no confidently assigned D gene. The germline V gene (reference sequence) sets CDR1 to LNHDA and CDR2 to SQIVND. The CDR3 covers 13 residues, taking in both the cysteine and the phenylalanine. The retained sequence is limited to the CDR3, 39 bases, with the frame set at the first base. V drops 3 bases and J drops 4 bases, leaving 7 bases in between.